This T cell receptor beta chain was profiled in a study of vaccination effects on CD4 cells after COVID-19. Cultured cells yielded isolated CD4+ T cells after roughly 11 days. It was two doses of either the BNT162b2 or mRNA-1273 vaccine that participants received. On day 3 and again on day 7, half the medium was replaced with IL-2 medium. Study findings and constraints: The authors studied few convalescent patients and collected no early post-infection timepoints.

Clones were sequenced by immunoSEQ multiplex PCR, and TCRdb holds only the in-frame ones, with some missing. The profile covers approximately 61,000 clones, with about 78% appearing a single time and about 4.5% taken by the ten largest. V lost 2 bases and J 8 bases, leaving 14 bases between the germline ends. Germline V CDR1 and CDR2: GTSNPN, SVGIG (reference sequence). CDR3 length equals 13 residues. With regard to this clone: The target antigen is unknown.

The V and J genes are TRBV30 and TRBJ2-3; possibly TRBD2 for D (6 bases). Here the sequenced sample was CD4+ T cells from PBMCs cultured without peptide, taken after COVID-19 vaccination. This TCR was recovered from a human donor who received a COVID-19 vaccine. The CDR3 DNA follows: TGTGCCTGGAGTCTCGGGGGTCCAGGTACGCAGTATTTT. Residues: CAWSLGGPGTQYF.